Listed below are T cell receptor beta chains from one sample, sequenced in a study of cytomegalovirus exposure and HLA in healthy donors. Sequencing was performed with immunoSEQ multiplex PCR; in TCRdb, only in-frame clones are kept and a portion is missing. The sample has about 170,000 clones, approximately 89% seen once; the top ten hold 2% to 3%. The sequenced material came from PBMCs. The receptors originated from a man between 18 and 35 years old in good health and CMV-seropositive. CDR3s include the opening cysteine and the closing phenylalanine or tryptophan. The order of the fields is V gene, D gene, J gene, clone size, CDR3 DNA, CDR3 protein. The D gene is left open where the match is weak. The size field is filled for only some rows; it gives once, few, many or a size class.

TRBV7-3	TRBD2	TRBJ2-7	-	TGTGCCAGCAGCTTCCTAAGCGGGAGGCCCTACGAGCAGTACTTC	CASSFLSGRPYEQYF
TRBV9	TRBD1	TRBJ2-7	-	TGTGCCAGCAGCCCTAGTGCAGGGGGTTCCTACGAGCAGTACTTC	CASSPSAGGSYEQYF
TRBV2	-	TRBJ2-7	-	TGTGCCAGCAGTGAACTGGCAGGGGTCGGCTACGAGCAGTACTTC	CASSELAGVGYEQYF
TRBV27	-	TRBJ2-7	-	TGTGCCAGCAGTTCAGGGGCTTTCTCCTACGAGCAGTACTTC	CASSSGAFSYEQYF
TRBV27	TRBD2	TRBJ2-7	few	TGTGCCAGCAGTTCACGGGGGGGGCCCTACGAGCAGTACTTC	CASSSRGGPYEQYF
TRBV7-9	-	TRBJ1-1	-	TGTGCCAGCAGCTTAACAGGTAACACTGAAGCTTTCTTT	CASSLTGNTEAFF
TRBV5-6	-	TRBJ1-2	-	TGTGCCAGCAGCTTGTTGGGGTCCAGGCCCGGGCGGGGCACCTTC	CASSLLGSRPGRGTF
TRBV7-3	-	TRBJ2-5	-	TGTGCCAGCAGCTTATGGGGGACGGGAGAGTGGGAGACCCAGTACTTC	CASSLWGTGEWETQYF
TRBV4-2	TRBD2	TRBJ2-7	-	TGTGCCAGCAGCCCGAGGACTAGCGGAACCATCTACGAGCAGTACTTC	CASSPRTSGTIYEQYF
TRBV7-9	TRBD1	TRBJ1-5	few	TGTGCCAGCAGCAGGACAGGGGTGGGCAATCAGCCCCAGCATTTT	CASSRTGVGNQPQHF
TRBV20-1	-	TRBJ2-1	-	TGCAGTGCTCCAAGGGGGGAGGGACGGTTCTTC	CSAPRGEGRFF
TRBV15	-	TRBJ2-1	-	TGTGCCACCAGCAGAGCCCGGGATAGCTCCTACAATGAGCAGTTCTTC	CATSRARDSSYNEQFF
TRBV19	-	TRBJ1-2	-	TGTGCCAGTAGAATTTTTGGGAGGCCGCGCTATGGCTACACCTTC	CASRIFGRPRYGYTF
TRBV6-1	-	TRBJ1-4	-	TGTGCCAGCAAAGAAGCTACAGGGTTTTTCGGAAAACTGTTTTTT	CASKEATGFFGKLFF
TRBV25-1	-	TRBJ2-3	-	TGTGCCAGCAGTGAAGGAGGAGGGGGCAGTACAGATACGCAGTATTTT	CASSEGGGGSTDTQYF
TRBV27	TRBD1	TRBJ2-1	-	TGTGCCAGCAGTCCCCCGGGGACAGGGAAAGGAAATGAGCAGTTCTTC	CASSPPGTGKGNEQFF
TRBV18	TRBD1	TRBJ2-7	-	TGTGCCAGCTCACCCGACAGGGAGTACGAGCAGTACTTC	CASSPDREYEQYF
TRBV7-9	-	TRBJ1-1	once	TGTGCCAGCAGCTCCATGGGAGGGACGAGCACTGAAGCTTTCTTT	CASSSMGGTSTEAFF
TRBV5-5	TRBD1	TRBJ1-2	-	TGTGCCAGCAGCTTGGCCCAGGGGGCGTATGGCTACACCTTC	CASSLAQGAYGYTF
TRBV9	TRBD1	TRBJ2-7	-	TGTGCCAGCAGCGGGGACAGCTCCTACGAGCAGTACTTC	CASSGDSSYEQYF
TRBV7-3	-	TRBJ2-3	-	TGTGCCAGCAGCGCGAAGGGCCCGGGGGATACGCAGTATTTT	CASSAKGPGDTQYF
TRBV25-1	TRBD2	TRBJ2-7	-	TGTGCCAGCAGTGAATGGGTGGCTAGCGGGAGCTACGAGCAGTACTTC	CASSEWVASGSYEQYF
TRBV5-1	-	TRBJ2-7	-	TGCGCCAGCAGCTTCTCGGGGGGCACCTACGAGCAGTACTTC	CASSFSGGTYEQYF
TRBV4-1	TRBD1	TRBJ2-7	-	TGCGCCAGCAGCCTAGCCGGACAGGGAGCCTACGAGCAGTACTTC	CASSLAGQGAYEQYF
TRBV27	-	TRBJ1-2	-	TGTGCCAGCAGGATGGGGGGGCACTCTTATGGCTACACCTTC	CASRMGGHSYGYTF
TRBV2	-	TRBJ2-7	-	TGTGCCAGCAGTGAAGCAGTACAGGGAGCCGAGCAGTACTTC	CASSEAVQGAEQYF
TRBV28	-	TRBJ1-2	-	TGTGCCAGCAGTTTCCGCGGCAGGGATGGCTACACCTTC	CASSFRGRDGYTF
TRBV9	-	TRBJ2-2	-	TGTGCCAGCAGCCCTCAGGTACCTCAAACCGGGGAGCTGTTTTTT	CASSPQVPQTGELFF
TRBV27	TRBD2	TRBJ2-1	-	TGTGCCAGCAGTATCAACTATGGCGGGGGACGGAATGAGCAGTTCTTC	CASSINYGGGRNEQFF
TRBV30	-	TRBJ1-5	-	TGTGCCTGGAGTCTTACGGGTCAGCCCCAGCATTTT	CAWSLTGQPQHF
TRBV11-3	TRBD1	TRBJ2-2	-	TGTGCCAGCGCCCCCGAGGGGGCGGACACCGGGGAGCTGTTTTTT	CASAPEGADTGELFF
TRBV5-1	-	TRBJ1-1	-	TGCGCCAGCAGTCTGGGGGGGAACACTGAAGCTTTCTTT	CASSLGGNTEAFF
TRBV2	TRBD1	TRBJ1-1	-	TGTGCCAGCAGAGGGACAGGGTGGACTGAAGCTTTCTTT	CASRGTGWTEAFF
TRBV2	-	TRBJ1-5	once	TGTGCCAGCAGTGATAGGGCCGCGGGCAACCTGCCCCAGCATTTT	CASSDRAAGNLPQHF
TRBV9	TRBD2	TRBJ2-2	-	TGTGCCAGCAGCGACCCCACCCCTCGGACTAGCGGGGCCTTAGACACCGGGGAGCTGTTTTTT	CASSDPTPRTSGALDTGELFF
TRBV4-3	-	TRBJ1-1	-	TGCGCCAGCAGCCAAGATAATAGAGGGTTAGCTTTCTTT	CASSQDNRGLAFF
TRBV4-3	-	TRBJ2-1	-	TGCGCCAGCAGCCAAGTATACGACGGGACTTCCTACAATGAGCAGTTCTTC	CASSQVYDGTSYNEQFF
TRBV27	-	TRBJ2-7	once	TGTGCCAGCAGTTTCTCTCAGGGGTACGAGCAGTACTTC	CASSFSQGYEQYF
TRBV5-1	-	TRBJ1-1	-	TGCGCCAGCTCGGGTCTGAACACTGAAGCTTTCTTT	CASSGLNTEAFF
TRBV7-2	TRBD2	TRBJ2-2	-	TGTGCCAGCAGCTTGGGACCGCGGGGGGGCGCCGGGGAGCTGTTTTTT	CASSLGPRGGAGELFF
TRBV6-5	-	TRBJ2-7	-	TGTGCCAGCAGTTACGCGGGGATGGACGAGCAGTACTTC	CASSYAGMDEQYF
TRBV7-2	-	TRBJ2-1	-	TGTGCCAGCAGCTTATATGGGGGCGGCTATGAGCAGTTCTTC	CASSLYGGGYEQFF
TRBV18	-	TRBJ2-2	-	TGTGCCAGCTCACGCGGACAGGGACTATACACCGGGGAGCTGTTTTTT	CASSRGQGLYTGELFF
TRBV9	-	TRBJ2-7	once	TGTGCCAGCAGCGGGGACTCGTACGAGCAGTACTTC	CASSGDSYEQYF
TRBV7-2	-	TRBJ2-1	-	TGTGCCAGCAGCGCCCTAGCGGAGCAGTTCTTC	CASSALAEQFF
TRBV14	TRBD1	TRBJ1-2	few	TGTGCCAGCAGCCAAGGGTTGGGGGACAGCCCGGGCTACACCTTC	CASSQGLGDSPGYTF
TRBV14	-	TRBJ2-3	few	TGTGCCAGCAGCCAAACTAGCACAGATACGCAGTATTTT	CASSQTSTDTQYF
TRBV5-1	-	TRBJ2-5	-	TGCGCCAGCAGCCCCCTCGGTCAAGAGACCCAGTACTTC	CASSPLGQETQYF
TRBV19	-	TRBJ2-7	-	TGTGCCAGTAGTATAATGGGGAGACGCGACGAGCAGTACTTC	CASSIMGRRDEQYF
TRBV13	-	TRBJ2-1	-	TGTGCCAGCAGCTTGGGGAGGGACAGGAGCTCCTACAATGAGCAGTTCTTC	CASSLGRDRSSYNEQFF
TRBV18	-	TRBJ2-7	-	TGTGCCAGCTCATCCGTCGGCACCAGCGGGTACTCTTACGAGCAGTACTTC	CASSSVGTSGYSYEQYF